By share, the clone carrying this T cell receptor beta chain counts as medium-sized. Its target is unknown. This sample was taken from a study of T and B cells in COVID-19 patients. Across the study: At median age roughly 31 years, recovered patients were younger than active-infection patients at roughly 71. General study results and limits: Patients with COVID-19 reportedly showed strongly skewed T cell receptor beta variable and joining gene usage. Clonality of TRB repertoires was high in active COVID-19; recovery brought above-healthy diversity and richness. Sorted SARS-CoV-2-responsive or tetramer+ T cells and CD4+, regulatory and CD8+ subsets were not yet sequenced.

TRB rearrangements were amplified by multiplex PCR with BIOMED2 TRB-A/B primers. MiXCR, applied by TCRdb to the multiplex PCR reads, yields one record per CDR3 protein. The sample has some 8,400 distinct CDR3 sequences, roughly 25% seen once. Germline-derived CDR1 and CDR2 are LNHDA and SQIVND (reference sequence). This CDR3 spans 17 amino acids. The germline V and J ends were trimmed by 5 bases and 6 bases, with 22 bases remaining between them. TRB was amplified from around 250-500 ng of blood genomic DNA. The chain employs TRBV19 and TRBJ1-4; D is unresolved. The specimen was blood. The receptor comes from a human donor with active COVID-19. This chain's CDR3 is CASSRPDIGSLDEKLFF. Written as DNA, the CDR3 is TGTGCCAGTAGTCGCCCCGACATTGGGTCTTTGGATGAAAAACTGTTTTTT.